This TCR beta chain was retrieved from a study of cytomegalovirus exposure and HLA in healthy donors. Study details: Sequencing of around 200 million T cells in an earlier analysis found 100 million to 140 million unique TCR beta sequences.

Those who donated were healthy bone marrow donors. CDR3 length: 13 residues. V was shortened by 8 bases and J by 2 bases, with 12 bases between the two germline ends. Germline lookup yields CDR1 MNHNY and CDR2 SVGAGI (reference sequence). A multiplex PCR was run with 60 Vbeta primers and 13 Jbeta primers. Sequenced by immunoSEQ multiplex PCR; TCRdb stores in-frame clones only, minus some. The table records under 200,000 clones, 80% to 90% of them present only once. This clone was recorded a few times. The clonotype comes from a man younger than 35 in good health and CMV-seropositive. V and J are TRBV6-6 and TRBJ1-2; D is possibly TRBD1 (5 bases). Sequencing used PBMCs. In DNA, the CDR3 is TGTGCCAGCCGAATCGGGGGAAACTATGGCTACACCTTC. This encodes CASRIGGNYGYTF.